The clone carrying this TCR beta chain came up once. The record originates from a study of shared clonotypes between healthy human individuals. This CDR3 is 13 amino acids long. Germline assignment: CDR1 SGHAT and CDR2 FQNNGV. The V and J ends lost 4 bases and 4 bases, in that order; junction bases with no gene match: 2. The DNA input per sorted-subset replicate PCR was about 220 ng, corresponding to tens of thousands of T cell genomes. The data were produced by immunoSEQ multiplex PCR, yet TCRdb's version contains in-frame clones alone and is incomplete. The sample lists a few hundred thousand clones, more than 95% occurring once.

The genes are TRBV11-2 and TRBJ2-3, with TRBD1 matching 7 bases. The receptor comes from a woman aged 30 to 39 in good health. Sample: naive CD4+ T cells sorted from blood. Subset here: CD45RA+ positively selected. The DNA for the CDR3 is TGTGCCAGCAGCTCTACAGGGGCAGATACGCAGTATTTT. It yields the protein CASSSTGADTQYF.